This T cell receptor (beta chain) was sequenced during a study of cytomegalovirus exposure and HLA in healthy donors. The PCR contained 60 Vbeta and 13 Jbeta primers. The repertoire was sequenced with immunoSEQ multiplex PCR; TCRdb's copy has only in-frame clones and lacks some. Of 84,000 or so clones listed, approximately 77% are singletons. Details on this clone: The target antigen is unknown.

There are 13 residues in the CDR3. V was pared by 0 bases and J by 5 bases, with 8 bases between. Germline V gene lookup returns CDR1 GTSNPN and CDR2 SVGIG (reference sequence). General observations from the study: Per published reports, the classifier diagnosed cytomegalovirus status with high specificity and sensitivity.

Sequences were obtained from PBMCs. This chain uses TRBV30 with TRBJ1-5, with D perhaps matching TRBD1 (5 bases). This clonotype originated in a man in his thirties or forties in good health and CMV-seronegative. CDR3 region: CAWSVRDDQPQHF. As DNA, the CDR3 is TGTGCCTGGAGTGTCAGGGATGATCAGCCCCAGCATTTT.